The entry below gives a single T cell receptor beta chain sequence along with its context. Its antigen is unknown. V shed 8 bases and J shed 0 bases, with 16 bases lying between them. Germline V lookup: CDR1 SNHLY, CDR2 FYNNEI. The CDR3 contains 15 residues. The data stem from a study of cytomegalovirus exposure and HLA in healthy donors. Findings and caveats of the study: Reportedly, fewer N-insertions than the approximately 690-donor mean appeared in an Asian-associated ancestry cluster in a later analysis. The likely explanation for a cluster of highly shared sequence variants was sequencing artifact. The investigators catalogued 164 TCR beta chains as cytomegalovirus-associated.

Primers included in the PCR were 60 Vbeta and 13 Jbeta primers. Sequencing used immunoSEQ multiplex PCR; TCRdb keeps in-frame clones, though not all of them. The sample has about 130,000 clones; 75% to 85% are singletons. This rearrangement joins TRBV2 to TRBJ1-1; D possibly corresponds to TRBD1 (5 bases). Sequencing input: PBMCs. This TCR was recovered from a man aged 50-60 years in good health and CMV-seronegative. In nucleotides, the CDR3 is TGTGCCAGCCCCGACCGGGGGTCGATGAACACTGAAGCTTTCTTT. As protein: CASPDRGSMNTEAFF.